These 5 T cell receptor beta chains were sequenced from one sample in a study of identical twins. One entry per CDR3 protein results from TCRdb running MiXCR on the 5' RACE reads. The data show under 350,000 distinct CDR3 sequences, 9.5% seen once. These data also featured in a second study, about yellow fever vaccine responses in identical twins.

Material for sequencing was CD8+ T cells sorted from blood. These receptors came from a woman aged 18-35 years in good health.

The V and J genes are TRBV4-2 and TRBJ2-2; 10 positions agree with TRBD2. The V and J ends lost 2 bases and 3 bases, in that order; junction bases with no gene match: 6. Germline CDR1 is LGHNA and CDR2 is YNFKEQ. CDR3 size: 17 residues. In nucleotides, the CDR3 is TGTGCCAGCAGCCAAAGAGGAGCGGGAGGGGACACCGGGGAGCTGTTTTTT. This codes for CASSQRGAGGDTGELFF.

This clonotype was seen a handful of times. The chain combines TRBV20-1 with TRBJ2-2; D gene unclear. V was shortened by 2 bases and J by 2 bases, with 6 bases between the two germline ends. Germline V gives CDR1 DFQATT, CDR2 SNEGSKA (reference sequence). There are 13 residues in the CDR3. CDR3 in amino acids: CSARPFNTGELFF. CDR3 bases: TGCAGTGCTAGACCCTTTAACACCGGGGAGCTGTTTTTT.

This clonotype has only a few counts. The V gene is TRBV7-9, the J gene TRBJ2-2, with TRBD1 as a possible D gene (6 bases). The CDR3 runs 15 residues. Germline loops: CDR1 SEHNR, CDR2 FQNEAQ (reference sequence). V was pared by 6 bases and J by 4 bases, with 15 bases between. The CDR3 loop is CASSPTGVLTGELFF. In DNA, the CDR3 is TGTGCCAGCAGTCCGACAGGAGTCCTCACCGGGGAGCTGTTTTTT.

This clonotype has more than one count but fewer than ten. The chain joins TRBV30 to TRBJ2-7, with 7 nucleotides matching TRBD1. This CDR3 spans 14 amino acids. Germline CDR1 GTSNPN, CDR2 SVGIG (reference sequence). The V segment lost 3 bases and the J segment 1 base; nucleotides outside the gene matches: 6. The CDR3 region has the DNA TGTGCCTGGAGGGGGACAGCTTCTTCCTACGAGCAGTACTTC. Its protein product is CAWRGTASSYEQYF.

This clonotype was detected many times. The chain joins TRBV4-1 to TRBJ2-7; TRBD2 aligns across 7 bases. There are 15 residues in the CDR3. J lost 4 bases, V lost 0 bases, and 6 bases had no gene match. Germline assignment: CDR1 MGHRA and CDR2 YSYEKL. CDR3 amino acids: CASSQDRNGGYEQYF. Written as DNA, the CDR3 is TGCGCCAGCAGCCAAGATAGGAACGGGGGGTACGAGCAGTACTTC.